These T cell receptor beta chains were read from a single sample in a study of Tregs in tolerant kidney transplant recipients. Clones were sequenced by immunoSEQ multiplex PCR, and TCRdb holds only the in-frame ones, with some missing. The table includes over 50,000 clones, 80% to 90% detected once. Sequenced material: Tregs from blood, taken before the transplant. The source of these receptors is a human donor who received a combined kidney and bone marrow transplant. CDR3s leave out the opening cysteine and the closing phenylalanine or tryptophan.

J gene: TRBJ1-1
V gene: TRBV6-5
CDR3 protein: ASSYSGGQGTEAF

J gene: TRBJ1-6
V gene: TRBV11-2
CDR3 protein: ASSPAGLTWGSPLH

J gene: TRBJ1-3
V gene: TRBV6-1
CDR3 protein: ASFEGGSTIY

J gene: TRBJ1-1
V gene: TRBV18
CDR3 protein: ASSPRQGDTEAF

J gene: TRBJ2-1
V gene: TRBV7-2
CDR3 protein: ASSLGGTSGRWNEQF

J gene: TRBJ1-1
V gene: TRBV7-2
CDR3 protein: ASSLQYGRGLNTEAF

J gene: TRBJ2-1
V gene: TRBV7-2
CDR3 protein: ASSPRRENEQF

J gene: TRBJ1-1
V gene: TRBV6-6
CDR3 protein: ASSSSRRVNTEAF

J gene: TRBJ1-1
V gene: TRBV7-2
CDR3 protein: ASSSQGSKNTEAF

J gene: TRBJ1-5
V gene: TRBV4-1
CDR3 protein: ASSRGQGGQPQH

J gene: TRBJ1-5
V gene: TRBV6-5
CDR3 protein: ASGWGRKAQPQH

J gene: TRBJ1-3
V gene: TRBV6-6
CDR3 protein: ASRKGGSGNTIY

J gene: TRBJ1-2
V gene: TRBV12-5
CDR3 protein: ASGLVLGDRGIDGYT

J gene: TRBJ1-1
V gene: TRBV21-1
CDR3 protein: ASSKEHTEAF

J gene: TRBJ1-3
V gene: TRBV19
CDR3 protein: ASSIYRAWGPGNTIY

J gene: TRBJ2-3
V gene: TRBV10-3
CDR3 protein: AIREGQGFGTDTQY

J gene: TRBJ2-1
V gene: TRBV7-9
CDR3 protein: ASSLIEIEQF

J gene: TRBJ1-2
V gene: TRBV2
CDR3 protein: ASVGVNYGYT

J gene: TRBJ2-7
V gene: TRBV5-4
CDR3 protein: ASSDLVRQY

J gene: TRBJ2-1
V gene: TRBV11-2
CDR3 protein: ASSFRPYNEQF

J gene: TRBJ1-1
V gene: TRBV6-1
CDR3 protein: ASSAGGANLLGTEAF

J gene: TRBJ2-3
V gene: TRBV7-9
CDR3 protein: ASSLPKRGARTDTQY

J gene: TRBJ2-7
V gene: TRBV27
CDR3 protein: ASSLFPGAGEQY

J gene: TRBJ1-3
V gene: TRBV19
CDR3 protein: ASSIRTGLSGNTIY

J gene: TRBJ1-5
V gene: TRBV7-2
CDR3 protein: ASSLAGTLSNQPQH

J gene: TRBJ1-3
V gene: TRBV10-3
CDR3 protein: AISEPPGTPSGNTIY

J gene: TRBJ2-1
V gene: TRBV30
CDR3 protein: ACRLAGLRNEQF

J gene: TRBJ1-1
V gene: TRBV28
CDR3 protein: ASSLYSGLNTEAF

J gene: TRBJ2-7
V gene: TRBV7-2
CDR3 protein: ASSPRWGATYEQY

J gene: TRBJ2-2
V gene: TRBV5-4
CDR3 protein: ASSPGLEAGELF

J gene: TRBJ2-7
V gene: TRBV6-6
CDR3 protein: ASSSPRDNEQY

J gene: TRBJ1-1
V gene: TRBV6-5
CDR3 protein: ASSYWGDGLGAF

J gene: TRBJ2-5
V gene: TRBV9
CDR3 protein: ASSVTEETQY

J gene: TRBJ2-1
V gene: TRBV6-5
CDR3 protein: ASSVSSGGLGEQF

J gene: TRBJ2-7
V gene: TRBV5-6
CDR3 protein: ASSWRGGPDNEQY

J gene: TRBJ2-3
V gene: TRBV4-3
CDR3 protein: ASSSGLAAHTQY

J gene: TRBJ2-3
V gene: TRBV11-3
CDR3 protein: ASAQGGRTDTQY

J gene: TRBJ1-2
V gene: TRBV4-1
CDR3 protein: ASSQGQPYGYT

J gene: .
V gene: TRBV19
CDR3 protein: ATSLSPGSSYEQY

J gene: TRBJ1-4
V gene: TRBV29-1
CDR3 protein: SVVWTGREKLF

J gene: TRBJ2-5
V gene: TRBV7-6
CDR3 protein: ASSKGTSGGPLQTQY

J gene: TRBJ2-5
V gene: TRBV27
CDR3 protein: ASSARDTGAQY